This T cell receptor beta chain was documented in a study of blood T cells in healthy people across ages. This clonotype was counted at least ten times. CDR3 length: 12 residues. With 4 bases removed from V and 10 bases from J, the gap between germline ends came to 12 bases. Germline CDR1 reads SGHRS; CDR2 reads YFSETQ. Combining a sample-barcoded 5' primer with a J-beta primer mix, a second PCR ran for about 6 to 11 cycles. TCRdb analysed the 5' RACE reads with MiXCR anew, one entry per CDR3 protein. The sample lists about 1,500,000 distinct CDR3 sequences, roughly 28% occurring once. The receptor comes from a woman aged 25-40 years in good health. The chain uses TRBV5-1 and TRBJ2-1, with D possibly matching TRBD1 (6 bases). The sequencing input was blood. The DNA of the CDR3 is TGCGCCAGCAGCACACAGGGCGGAGAGCAGTTCTTC. Residues: CASSTQGGEQFF.